This T cell receptor beta chain was sequenced during a study of tissue T cells after allogeneic stem cell transplantation. Findings of the study overall: Only a limited share of tissue TCRs appeared in blood or spleen.

Trimming left V 1 base short and J 3 bases short, with 1 base between. CDR3 length equals 11 residues. Germline CDR1 is GFQATS and CDR2 is STVNSAI. Method: immunoSEQ multiplex PCR; TCRdb's copy keeps in-frame clones and lacks some. The table records about 7,400 clones, about two thirds of them present only once. A remark on this clone: What it binds is not known. Mouse gene names apply. The read terminates 1 residue before the CDR3 end, so the remaining end is supplied by the germline J gene. Additional DNA sequences in this sample encode the identical CDR3.

The sample consisted of blood. The rearrangement uses TRBV20 and TRBJ2-1; D not certain. This clonotype was sampled from a female BALB/c mouse in good health. This mouse strain has H2-d as its MHC haplotype. The CDR3 sequence: CGARAYAEQFF. The CDR3 bases that were read are TGTGGTGCTAGGGCCTATGCTGAGCAGTTC.